Shown below are 14 T cell receptor beta chains from a single sample sequenced in a study of HIV-infected patients and healthy controls. Whole blood was used without fractionation, so all unsorted peripheral T cells were included. cDNA was made from roughly 500 ng RNA using alpha and beta constant primers. Using multiplexing indices, alpha and beta chain libraries were generated apart by chain-specific third strand synthesis. TCRdb ran MiXCR on the 5' RACE reads and lists one entry per CDR3 protein. Its listing shows some 45 distinct CDR3 sequences. The material sequenced was blood. Receptors were obtained from an adult in good health.

As regards this clonotype: This beta chain lies outside the target of a library built for alpha chains; its clone size means little. The gene calls are TRBV12-3 or TRBV12-4 and TRBJ2-5; D gene ambiguous. The length of the CDR3 is 11 residues. Trimming pared 6 bases from V and 5 bases from J, leaving 7 bases between. CDR3 nucleotides: TGTGCCAGCAGCCCCGCGGAGACCCAGTACTTC. As protein: CASSPAETQYF.

This clonotype was observed a few times. This beta chain is an unintended read in a library built for alpha chains; its size means little. The rearrangement joins TRBV29-1 to TRBJ1-1; D not certain. Germline values: CDR1 SQVTM, CDR2 ANQGSEA. CDR3 length equals 14 residues. Trimming took 2 bases from V and 0 from J, leaving 10 bases between them. The CDR3 coding sequence is TGCAGCGTTGAACACGGCAGGCTGAACACTGAAGCTTTCTTT. This sequence encodes CSVEHGRLNTEAFF.

Details on this clonotype: Since the library was made to target alpha chains, this beta chain is a stray read and its abundance is not meaningful. The genes are TRBV12-3 or TRBV12-4 and TRBJ2-2; 8 bases fit TRBD2. The CDR3 contains 14 residues. V was pared by 6 bases and J by 6 bases, with 6 bases of the junction left unmatched. The CDR3 loop reads CASRVTSVAGELFF. CDR3 nucleotides: TGTGCCAGCAGGGTGACTAGCGTCGCCGGGGAGCTGTTTTTT.

Points on this clonotype: With the library built for alpha chains, this beta chain is off target and its frequency is not meaningful. The chain joins TRBV7-8 to TRBJ2-3; 7 bases are a match to TRBD2. The length of the CDR3 is 14 residues. Germline values: CDR1 SGHVS, CDR2 FQNEAQ. After removal of 4 bases from V and 4 bases from J, the junction contained 5 bases not matched to a gene. The CDR3 sequence: CASSSRLAPDTQYF. The CDR3 bases are TGTGCCAGCAGCTCGAGACTAGCCCCAGATACGCAGTATTTT.

Comments on this clonotype: This beta chain was picked up by a library intended for alpha chains and is off target, so its count carries little meaning. The V gene is TRBV7-3, the J gene TRBJ2-7; possibly TRBD2 for D (5 bases). CDR3 length: 13 residues. The V end was cut by 1 base, the J end by 2 bases, with 6 bases between. Germline V CDR1 and CDR2: SGHTA, FQGTGA. CDR3 in amino acids: CASSLKGAYEQYF. CDR3 nucleotide sequence: TGTGCCAGCAGCTTAAAGGGAGCCTACGAGCAGTACTTC.

About this clonotype itself: This beta chain is an off-target read within a library intended for alpha chains, so its frequency means little. The V gene is TRBV29-1, the J gene TRBJ2-7; 9 positions match TRBD2. The CDR3 totals 11 residues. The germline V gene has CDR1 SQVTM and CDR2 ANQGSEA. The chain's CDR3 is CNAGGPGEQYF. The DNA for the CDR3 is TGCAACGCGGGGGGGCCGGGCGAGCAGTACTTC.

About this clonotype itself: Little can be read into the size of this beta chain, an off-target read in a library designed for alpha chains. V usage is TRBV6-4 and J usage is TRBJ1-1, with D possibly being TRBD1 (6 bases). Looked up from germline, CDR1 is MRHNA and CDR2 is SNTAGT. The CDR3 consists of 14 residues. V was cut by 4 bases and J by 6 bases, with 15 bases left in between. CDR3: CASSASRGSAEAFF. In DNA form, the CDR3 reads TGTGCCAGCAGTGCGTCCAGGGGCTCCGCTGAAGCTTTCTTT.

Notes on this clonotype: This beta chain came through as a stray read in a library set up for alpha chains, and its size says little. The gene calls are TRBV19 and TRBJ1-1; D uncertain. The CDR3 loop spans 13 amino acids. Germline lookup yields CDR1 LNHDA and CDR2 SQIVND (reference sequence). Between the trimmed V and J ends, which lost 10 bases and 5 bases, there was a span of 17 bases. CDR3 amino acids: CATETRMRTEAFF. The CDR3 DNA reads as TGTGCCACCGAGACCCGGATGAGGACTGAAGCTTTCTTT.

On this clonotype itself: Little can be read into the size of this beta chain, an off-target read in a library designed for alpha chains. The chain recombines TRBV7-6 with TRBJ1-1; D unresolved. V lost 1 base, J lost 3 bases, and 9 bases lay in between. CDR1 is SGHVS and CDR2 is FNYEAQ in the germline V gene. The CDR3 consists of 14 residues. Here the CDR3 DNA reads TGTGCCAGCAGCTTAGGGGTCCGGGACACTGAAGCTTTCTTT. Its protein is CASSLGVRDTEAFF.

This clonotype was seen once. The library was prepared for alpha chains; this beta chain is a stray read, so its frequency means little. The chain is built from TRBV5-1 and TRBJ2-3; D may be TRBD2 (7 bases). CDR3 length: 14 residues. Trimming left V 7 bases short and J 3 bases short, with 15 bases between. Looked up from germline, CDR1 is SGHRS and CDR2 is YFSETQ. The CDR3 sequence: CASGRGARTDTQYF. The CDR3 nucleotides are TGCGCCAGCGGGAGGGGGGCGCGGACAGATACGCAGTATTTT.

About this clonotype itself: This beta chain is off target for a library built for alpha chains, so its abundance means little. The chain employs TRBV4-2 and TRBJ2-1, with TRBD2 matching 11 bases. The V gene end was trimmed by 8 bases and the J gene end by 11 bases; junction bases not matched to a gene: 11. Germline assignment: CDR1 LGHNA and CDR2 YNFKEQ. The CDR3 contains 14 residues. The CDR3 spells CASQRGTSGGQQFF. In DNA form, the CDR3 reads TGTGCCAGCCAACGGGGAACTAGCGGGGGCCAGCAGTTCTTC.

This clonotype was detected once. This beta chain is a stray read from a library made for alpha chains; its abundance is not meaningful. V gene TRBV2 combines with J gene TRBJ2-7; a weak D match, TRBD2 (5 bases). This CDR3 spans 12 amino acids. In germline, CDR1 is SNHLY, CDR2 FYNNEI. Trimming pared 3 bases from V and 4 bases from J, leaving 7 bases between. CDR3 loop: CASSERGYEQYF. The CDR3 region has the DNA TGTGCCAGCAGTGAGAGAGGGTACGAGCAGTACTTC.

Comments on this clonotype: For a library built for alpha chains, this beta chain is a stray read; little rests on its size. V is TRBV20-1 and J is TRBJ2-7; D remains ambiguous. V lost 5 bases, J lost 2 bases, and 10 bases lay in between. CDR1 is DFQATT and CDR2 is SNEGSKA in the germline V gene (reference sequence). This CDR3 region has 12 residues. The CDR3 DNA follows: TGCAGTGCTTCTACACCCCCCTACGAGCAGTACTTC. Translated: CSASTPPYEQYF.

As for this clonotype: Its ends do not fully match the called genes, so a read error is possible. A library prepared for alpha chains yielded this beta chain as an off-target read; its size is of little meaning. The chain couples TRBV5-1 to TRBJ1-6; no firm D call. The CDR3 runs to 14 residues. The germline gives CDR1 SGHRS, CDR2 YFSETQ. The chain's CDR3 is CARTEETSGSRLTF. The CDR3 nucleotides are TGCGCCAGGACGGAAGAAACCAGTGGCTCTAGGTTGACCTTT.